These 26 T cell receptor beta chains were sequenced from one sample in a study of regulatory T cells in long-lasting Graves disease. Indicated time point: persistent/refractory GD, antithyroid drugs over 5 years with positive TRAb. PBMCs were the source of the RNA used for TCR sequencing. To make TCR beta libraries, researchers used iRepertoire HTBI primers and Arm-PCR of CDR3 regions. One entry per CDR3 protein, called by TCRdb with MiXCR from the multiplex PCR reads. The table records around 300,000 distinct CDR3 sequences, roughly a fifth of them present only once. This specimen was peripheral blood mononuclear cells (PBMCs), taken when the disease was refractory, from a patient treated with antithyroid drugs. These receptors originate from a female donor with Graves disease.

This clonotype occurred many times. This chain connects TRBV7-2 to TRBJ2-7; D not certain. V lost 5 bases and J 2 bases, leaving 7 bases between the germline ends. Germline CDR1 and CDR2: SGHTA and FQGNSA. CDR3 length equals 12 residues. CDR3 coding DNA: TGTGCCAGCAGCCTTTTAACCTACGAGCAGTACTTC. Amino acids: CASSLLTYEQYF.

This clonotype has at least ten counts. This chain links TRBV6-5 with TRBJ1-4; 8 nucleotides match TRBD1. In germline, CDR1 is MNHEY, CDR2 SVGAGI. The CDR3 is 15 residues long. Trimming removed 2 bases from V and 6 bases from J; junction bases left unmatched: 5. The chain's CDR3 is CASSYLTGEDEKLFF. CDR3 DNA sequence: TGTGCCAGCAGTTACCTGACAGGGGAGGATGAAAAACTGTTTTTT.

This clonotype was seen a handful of times. The V call is TRBV7-2, the J call TRBJ1-2, with D uncertain. Trimming removed 0 bases from V and 0 bases from J, with 11 bases in between. CDR3 size: 16 residues. Per the germline V gene, CDR1 is SGHTA and CDR2 is FQGNSA. For the CDR3, the DNA is TGTGCCAGCAGCTTAGCGGTTGGCCAAGCTAACTATGGCTACACCTTC. Amino acid sequence: CASSLAVGQANYGYTF.

This clonotype was seen repeatedly, ten times or more. V gene TRBV11-2 combines with J gene TRBJ2-5; no definite D call. Trimming took 1 base from V and 4 from J, leaving 13 bases between them. The CDR3 totals 15 residues. CDR1 is SGHAT, CDR2 FQNNGV, per germline. For the CDR3, the DNA is TGTGCCAGCAGCTTAGGGGGTACAACTCGAGAGACCCAGTACTTC. Its protein is CASSLGGTTRETQYF.

The chain links TRBV7-2 to TRBJ2-1; possibly TRBD1 or TRBD2 for D (5 bases each). The CDR3 has 12 amino acids. V lost 1 base to trimming and J lost 10 bases, with 8 bases between them. Germline CDR1 and CDR2: SGHTA and FQGNSA. The CDR3, as DNA: TGTGCCAGCAGCTTAGTACGGGACGAGCAGTTCTTC. Protein product: CASSLVRDEQFF.

The gene calls are TRBV5-4 and TRBJ1-2, with D hard to call. CDR3 length: 16 residues. The germline gives CDR1 SGHNT, CDR2 YYREEE (reference sequence). V was pared by 0 bases and J by 4 bases, with 16 bases between. The CDR3 spells CASSLAIASQIYGYTF. DNA of the CDR3: TGTGCCAGCAGCTTGGCCATAGCATCTCAGATCTATGGCTACACCTTC.

This clonotype has ten or more counts. The V gene is TRBV6-1, the J gene TRBJ2-7, with 7 bases lining up with TRBD1. The CDR3 extends over 15 amino acids. The J segment lost 1 base and the V segment lost 0 bases, leaving 3 bases of the junction unmatched. Germline V gene sequence: CDR1 MNHNS, CDR2 SASEGT. The CDR3 region has the DNA TGTGCCAGCAGTGAAGCGCTGGGACAGTCCTACGAGCAGTACTTC. It yields the protein CASSEALGQSYEQYF.

This clonotype was recorded at least ten times. The chain recombines TRBV30 with TRBJ1-5, with D perhaps matching TRBD1 (5 bases). Germline V CDR1 and CDR2: GTSNPN, SVGIG (reference sequence). The CDR3 is 12 amino acids. V dropped 1 base and J dropped 6 bases, with 7 bases sitting between them. The CDR3 loop reads CAWSGGGQPQHF. In nucleotides, the CDR3 is TGTGCCTGGAGTGGGGGGGGTCAGCCCCAGCATTTT.

The CDR3 sequence: CASSQDGASGIEGELFF. The CDR3 bases are TGCGCCAGCAGCCAAGATGGGGCTAGCGGGATCGAGGGGGAGCTGTTTTTT. V gene TRBV4-1 combines with J gene TRBJ2-2, with 9 bases aligning to TRBD2. Unmatched junction bases numbered 10, after V lost 0 bases and J lost 8 bases. The CDR3 runs 17 residues. Germline CDR1 MGHRA, CDR2 YSYEKL.

This clonotype has only a few counts. V usage is TRBV29-1 and J usage is TRBJ2-1; TRBD2 matches 9 bases. The junction had 5 bases not matched to a gene; V was cut back by 6 bases and J by 8 bases. This CDR3 comprises 12 residues. In germline, CDR1 is SQVTM, CDR2 ANQGSEA. The CDR3 DNA reads TGCAGCGTCCATAGCGGGAGCTATGAGCAGTTCTTC. It encodes CSVHSGSYEQFF.

The table lists this clonotype with a few counts. Germline is not matched at one junction end, which may reflect a read error. CDR3 loop: CVSSQDFSHTEAFF. For the CDR3, the DNA is TGTGTCAGCAGCCAAGATTTCAGCCACACTGAAGCTTTCTTT. The J gene is TRBJ1-1, the V gene TRBV9; no definite D call. CDR3 length: 14 amino acids. CDR1 is SGDLS, CDR2 YYNGEE, per germline.

This rearrangement joins TRBV28 to TRBJ1-2; weak D call: TRBD1 (6 bases). V dropped 6 bases and J dropped 2 bases, with 22 bases sitting between them. From germline, CDR1 is MDHEN and CDR2 SYDVKM. The CDR3 contains 17 residues. The CDR3 loop reads CASRKFPTLGGNYGYTF. The DNA for the CDR3 is TGTGCCAGCAGGAAGTTCCCCACCCTCGGGGGCAACTATGGCTACACCTTC.

The chain has TRBV2 and TRBJ1-3; 9 positions agree with TRBD1. The J segment lost 4 bases and the V segment lost 4 bases, leaving 2 bases of the junction unmatched. In germline, CDR1 is SNHLY, CDR2 FYNNEI. The CDR3 is 14 amino acids. The CDR3 nucleotides are TGTGCCAGCAGTGTGGGGACAGGGGGAAACACCATATATTTT. Protein product: CASSVGTGGNTIYF.

This clonotype has ten or more counts. V and J are TRBV6-1 and TRBJ1-1; the match to TRBD1 covers 11 bases. The germline V gene has CDR1 MNHNS and CDR2 SASEGT. Trimming at V came to 5 bases and at J to 4 bases, leaving 6 bases not matched to a gene. This CDR3 spans 15 amino acids. CDR3 DNA: TGTGCCAGCAGTCTGGCCGGGACAGGGGGCACTGAAGCTTTCTTT. Its translation is CASSLAGTGGTEAFF.

This clonotype was counted between two and nine times. The V gene is TRBV20-1, the J gene TRBJ2-7, with 10 bases matching TRBD1. This CDR3 has 16 residues. The germline gives CDR1 DFQATT, CDR2 SNEGSKA (reference sequence). Trimming at V came to 6 bases and at J to 2 bases, leaving 13 bases not matched to a gene. CDR3 in DNA: TGCAGTGCCAGGGTGATGGGACAGGGGTGGCCCTACGAGCAGTACTTC. Its protein is CSARVMGQGWPYEQYF.

The sample holds many counts of this clonotype. The rearrangement links TRBV30 to TRBJ1-1; 9 nucleotides agree with TRBD1. CDR1 and CDR2 (germline): GTSNPN, SVGIG (reference sequence). Unmatched junction bases numbered 7, after V lost 3 bases and J lost 5 bases. The CDR3 totals 14 residues. As DNA, the CDR3 is TGTGCCTGGAGGCACAGGGGGCGAAAAACTGAAGCTTTCTTT. This encodes CAWRHRGRKTEAFF.

The table lists this clonotype with many counts. The V call is TRBV6-1, the J call TRBJ2-4; D uncertain. V lost 6 bases and J 7 bases, leaving 7 bases between the germline ends. The CDR3 consists of 11 residues. Germline CDR1 and CDR2: MNHNS and SASEGT. CDR3 nucleotide sequence: TGTGCCAGCAGGAGTGGGAACATTCAGTACTTC. Translating it yields CASRSGNIQYF.

This clonotype was seen many times. The chain carries TRBV28 and TRBJ2-6; no clear D gene. Trimming took off 2 bases at V and 4 bases at J, with 6 bases between the two ends. CDR1 and CDR2 (germline): MDHEN, SYDVKM. The CDR3 consists of 14 residues. CDR3 in DNA: TGTGCCAGCAGTTTAGCCGGAGGGGCCAACGTCCTGACTTTC. Translating it yields CASSLAGGANVLTF.

This clonotype turned up a few times. The V and J genes are TRBV7-9 and TRBJ2-7; 11 nucleotides align to TRBD1. V lost 5 bases to trimming and J lost 3 bases; unmatched junction nucleotides: 9. The V gene's germline CDR1 is SEHNR and CDR2 FQNEAQ (reference sequence). The CDR3 runs 16 residues. CDR3 loop: CASSLWTGGADYEQYF. In DNA, the CDR3 is TGTGCCAGCAGCCTTTGGACAGGGGGCGCCGACTACGAGCAGTACTTC.

The table lists this clonotype with a few counts. The J gene is TRBJ2-7, the V gene TRBV7-9; TRBD1 aligns across 8 bases. This CDR3 is built from 14 residues. With V trimmed by 2 bases and J by 6 bases, 6 bases remained unmatched. CDR1 and CDR2 from the germline V gene are SEHNR and FQNEAQ (reference sequence). CDR3 sequence reads: CASSLYTDRAEQYF. In DNA form, the CDR3 reads TGTGCCAGCAGCTTATACACGGACAGGGCCGAGCAGTACTTC.

This clonotype occurred a few times. The chain employs TRBV20-1 and TRBJ2-7; 10 bases line up with TRBD2. Germline CDR1 is DFQATT and CDR2 is SNEGSKA (reference sequence). The V and J ends lost 0 bases and 6 bases, in that order; junction bases with no gene match: 5. This CDR3 is built from 14 residues. Here the CDR3 reads CSARDQREGFEQYF. The DNA of the CDR3 is TGCAGTGCTAGAGACCAGCGGGAGGGCTTCGAGCAGTACTTC.

Only a few counts were recorded for this clonotype. One base away lies a much larger clone, so this may be a sequencing read error. The V gene is TRBV5-6, the J gene TRBJ2-7; 8 positions agree with TRBD2. Germline lookup yields CDR1 SGHDT and CDR2 YYEEEE. The CDR3 runs to 14 residues. V dropped 0 bases and J dropped 3; count of bases not matched to a gene: 2. CDR3 region: CASSLGLANYEQYF. In DNA form, the CDR3 reads TGTGCCAGCAGCTTGGGACTAGCGAACTACGAGCAGTACTTC.

This clonotype has only a few counts. V is TRBV6-1 and J is TRBJ2-2; TRBD1 matches at 9 bases. With V trimmed by 5 bases and J by 4 bases, 2 bases remained unmatched. Germline values: CDR1 MNHNS, CDR2 SASEGT. The CDR3 totals 14 residues. Here the CDR3 DNA reads TGTGCCAGCAGTCGGGACAGGGTCACCGGGGAGCTGTTTTTT. Residues: CASSRDRVTGELFF.

This clonotype was seen repeatedly, ten times or more. The genes are TRBV12-3 or TRBV12-4 and TRBJ1-6; 7 bases match TRBD1. Trimming cost V 5 bases and J 5 bases; bases outside gene matches: 6. The CDR3 has 15 amino acids. CDR3 sequence (DNA): TGTGCCAGCAGTGTCGCCGGGACAGATAATTCACCCCTCCACTTT. It encodes CASSVAGTDNSPLHF.

This clonotype showed up just a few times. The chain joins TRBV19 to TRBJ1-1; TRBD1 might be the D (6 bases). Germline V CDR1 and CDR2: LNHDA, SQIVND (reference sequence). CDR3 length: 14 amino acids. V was shortened by 6 bases and J by 3 bases, with 14 bases between the two germline ends. The CDR3 reads CASRPGQGYTEAFF. The CDR3 DNA reads TGTGCCAGTAGACCGGGACAAGGTTACACTGAAGCTTTCTTT.

This clonotype was observed a few times. V is TRBV7-2 and J is TRBJ2-5, with D possibly matching TRBD2 (6 bases). Germline V lookup: CDR1 SGHTA, CDR2 FQGNSA. V was clipped by 4 bases and J by 1 base, with 10 bases between them. This CDR3 is built from 14 residues. The CDR3 loop reads CASSSGVFQETQYF. The CDR3 DNA is TGTGCCAGCAGCTCGGGGGTATTCCAAGAGACCCAGTACTTC.